This TCR beta chain appears in the sequencing data of a study of shared clonotypes between healthy human individuals. TCRdb's table, derived via immunoSEQ multiplex PCR, lists solely in-frame clones and lacks some. This sample has 2 million or so clones, with about 95% found just once. Study donors comprised healthy, HIV-negative adults devoid of recent acute infection or vaccination. Nashville, Tennessee was home to all donors, each a Caucasian adult. Naive CD45RA+ and memory CD45RA-negative subsets were split from CD4+ cells. Trimming took 3 bases from V and 4 from J, leaving 10 bases between them. Per the germline V gene, CDR1 is MDHEN and CDR2 is SYDVKM. The CDR3 contains 13 residues. Details on this clone: The sample contains more than one DNA sequence encoding this CDR3.

This rearrangement joins TRBV28 to TRBJ2-7; D perhaps matches TRBD1 (6 bases). Sequenced material: naive CD4+ T cells sorted from blood. Described subset: CD45RA+ positively selected. The clonotype was recovered from a man aged 18 to 29 in good health. CDR3 coding DNA: TGTGCCAGCAGTTTCGCACAGGGTTACGAGCAGTACTTC. This translates into CASSFAQGYEQYF.